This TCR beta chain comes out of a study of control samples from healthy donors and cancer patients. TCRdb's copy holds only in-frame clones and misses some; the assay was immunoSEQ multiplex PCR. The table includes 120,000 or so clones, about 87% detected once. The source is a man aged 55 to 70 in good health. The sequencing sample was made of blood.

CDR3 loop: CASSQGPGDSGNTIYF. Here the CDR3 DNA reads TGTGCCAGCAGCCAAGGCCCCGGGGATAGTGGAAACACCATATATTTT. This chain links TRBV3-1 (or the pseudogene TRBV3-2) with TRBJ1-3; D remains ambiguous. Per germline, CDR1 LGHDT and CDR2 YNNKEL (reference sequence). The germline V and J ends were trimmed by 1 base and 3 bases, with 13 bases remaining between them. The CDR3 spans 16 residues.